The rows below give T cell receptor beta chains drawn from one sample of a study of control samples from healthy donors and cancer patients. TCRdb's copy holds only in-frame clones and misses some; the assay was immunoSEQ multiplex PCR. The sample has over 150,000 clones, 80% to 95% seen once. Source material: blood. Receptors were obtained from a man aged 18 to 35 in good health. CDR3s include the opening cysteine and the closing phenylalanine or tryptophan. The order of the fields is D gene, V gene, J gene, clone size, CDR3 protein, CDR3 DNA. D genes are given only for firm matches. A row's size may be missing; if present it is once, few, many or a size class.

.,TRBV7-8,TRBJ2-7,.,CASSIERTVREQYF,TGTGCCAGCAGCATAGAACGGACAGTCCGCGAGCAGTACTTC
.,TRBV21-1,TRBJ1-6,.,CAYHEEDRYNSPLHF,TGTGCCTACCACGAAGAGGACAGATATAATTCACCCCTCCACTTT
.,TRBV15,TRBJ2-1,.,CATSTVGASYNEQFF,TGTGCCACCAGCACCGTGGGGGCCTCCTACAATGAGCAGTTCTTC
.,TRBV5-1,TRBJ1-1,.,CASSPLALGSMNTEAFF,TGCGCCAGCAGCCCTCTGGCGCTCGGGTCCATGAACACTGAAGCTTTCTTT
.,TRBV5-1,TRBJ1-2,.,CASSLAGIHGYTF,TGCGCCAGCAGCTTGGCAGGAATCCATGGCTACACCTTC
.,TRBV7-9,TRBJ2-3,once,CASSLSPDTQYF,TGTGCCAGCAGCTTAAGCCCAGATACGCAGTATTTT
.,TRBV14,TRBJ1-6,.,CASSRKSTLTAQSSYNSPLHF,TGTGCCAGCAGCCGAAAGAGCACCTTGACGGCGCAGAGCTCCTATAATTCACCCCTCCACTTT
.,TRBV9,TRBJ1-3,.,CASSVQAGPGNTIYF,TGTGCCAGCAGCGTACAAGCGGGGCCTGGAAACACCATATATTTT
TRBD1,TRBV18,TRBJ1-2,once,CASSPDRAYGYTF,TGTGCCAGCTCACCAGACAGGGCCTATGGCTACACCTTC
TRBD2,TRBV5-6,TRBJ2-1,.,CASSLDSGGAYNEQFF,TGTGCCAGCAGCTTGGATAGCGGGGGGGCCTACAATGAGCAGTTCTTC
TRBD1,TRBV5-1,TRBJ2-1,.,CASSPTGGSYNEQFF,TGCGCCAGCAGTCCTACAGGGGGCTCCTACAATGAGCAGTTCTTC
TRBD2,TRBV24-1,TRBJ2-2,.,CATSDPGLAGVTGELFF,TGTGCCACCAGTGACCCGGGACTAGCGGGGGTCACCGGGGAGCTGTTTTTT
TRBD1,TRBV20-1,TRBJ1-4,.,CSAIEGGHEKLFF,TGCAGTGCTATTGAAGGGGGCCATGAAAAACTGTTTTTT
.,TRBV5-1,TRBJ2-6,.,CASSLGTLGANVLTF,TGCGCCAGCAGCTTGGGGACATTGGGGGCCAACGTCCTGACTTTC
TRBD2,TRBV7-2,TRBJ2-3,.,CASSSFSGGARDTQYF,TGTGCCAGCAGCTCCTTTAGCGGGGGGGCCAGAGATACGCAGTATTTT
TRBD1,TRBV6-2/TRBV6-3,TRBJ2-1,.,CASSYIGGPHYEQFF,TGTGCCAGCAGTTACATAGGGGGCCCGCATTATGAGCAGTTCTTC
.,TRBV5-1,TRBJ1-4,.,CASSQTVGNEKLFF,TGCGCCAGCAGCCAGACAGTGGGTAATGAAAAACTGTTTTTT
.,TRBV7-3,TRBJ1-1,once,CASSRTGWSTEAFF,TGTGCCAGCAGCCGTACAGGGTGGTCCACTGAAGCTTTCTTT
.,TRBV11-2,TRBJ2-3,.,CASSLVGVREGFFDTQYF,TGTGCCAGCAGCTTAGTGGGGGTTCGCGAGGGGTTCTTCGATACGCAGTATTTT
.,TRBV24-1,TRBJ2-6,.,CATSDRGSGANVLTF,TGTGCCACCAGTGATAGGGGGTCTGGGGCCAACGTCCTGACTTTC
.,TRBV19,TRBJ1-4,.,CASREGGNDEKLFF,TGTGCCAGTAGGGAAGGAGGGAATGATGAAAAACTGTTTTTT
.,TRBV10-3,TRBJ2-7,.,CAISEPDREQYF,TGTGCCATCAGTGAGCCTGACAGAGAGCAGTACTTC
.,TRBV19,TRBJ1-1,once,CASSIQGALMNTEAFF,TGTGCCAGTAGTATCCAGGGAGCCCTCATGAACACTGAAGCTTTCTTT
.,TRBV5-8,TRBJ1-5,.,CASSLSYGGQPQHF,TGTGCCAGCAGCTTGAGTTACGGGGGTCAGCCCCAGCATTTT
.,TRBV9,TRBJ2-2,.,CASSVDSYTGELFF,TGTGCCAGCAGCGTAGACAGCTACACCGGGGAGCTGTTTTTT
.,TRBV4-2,TRBJ1-3,.,CASSQDLPAGEGNTIYF,TGTGCCAGCAGCCAAGATCTCCCCGCAGGCGAGGGAAACACCATATATTTT
TRBD2,TRBV7-2,TRBJ2-7,.,CASSLEPSGALSGEQYF,TGTGCCAGCAGCTTAGAGCCTAGCGGGGCACTCTCGGGCGAGCAGTACTTC
TRBD1,TRBV19,TRBJ1-2,.,CASSTLGQGGYGYTF,TGTGCCAGTAGTACCCTGGGACAGGGTGGCTATGGCTACACCTTC
.,TRBV24-1,TRBJ2-2,once,CATSDLYTGELFF,TGTGCCACCAGTGATTTGTACACCGGGGAGCTGTTTTTT
.,TRBV3-1/TRBV3-2,TRBJ1-6,.,CASSQGVGLGSPLHF,TGTGCCAGCAGCCAAGGGGTAGGGCTTGGTTCACCCCTCCACTTT
.,TRBV5-1,TRBJ1-1,.,CASSFGPGPTEAFF,TGCGCCAGCAGCTTTGGTCCAGGGCCCACTGAAGCTTTCTTT
.,TRBV10-3,TRBJ1-1,.,CAISESRIPPEAFF,TGTGCCATCAGTGAGTCGAGGATCCCTCCTGAAGCTTTCTTT
TRBD1,TRBV5-4,TRBJ1-1,.,CASSTKGQGPEAFF,TGTGCCAGCAGCACCAAAGGACAGGGGCCTGAAGCTTTCTTT
.,TRBV28,TRBJ1-2,.,CASSRAGENYGYTF,TGTGCCAGCAGTAGGGCGGGGGAAAACTATGGCTACACCTTC
TRBD1,TRBV6-5,TRBJ1-1,.,CASMGQGIGTEAFF,TGTGCCAGCATGGGACAGGGGATAGGCACTGAAGCTTTCTTT
.,TRBV2,TRBJ2-7,.,CASSEGHNQAYEQYF,TGTGCCAGCAGTGAAGGGCATAACCAAGCCTACGAGCAGTACTTC
.,TRBV7-9,TRBJ1-2,.,CASSLGPANYGYTF,TGTGCCAGCAGCTTAGGGCCAGCTAACTATGGCTACACCTTC
TRBD2,TRBV18,TRBJ2-1,.,CASSQATGGDYNEQFF,TGTGCCAGCTCACAGGCGACGGGGGGAGACTACAATGAGCAGTTCTTC
.,TRBV19,TRBJ1-3,.,CASRTAGRSSGNTIYF,TGTGCCAGTAGGACAGCCGGGAGGAGCTCTGGAAACACCATATATTTT
.,TRBV10-3,TRBJ2-7,once,CAIREIQGGYEQYF,TGTGCCATCCGGGAGATACAGGGTGGATACGAGCAGTACTTC
.,TRBV3-1/TRBV3-2,TRBJ1-1,.,CASTRGGYTEAFF,TGTGCCAGCACCCGTGGTGGTTACACTGAAGCTTTCTTT
.,TRBV28,TRBJ1-1,.,CATQEGVYTEAFF,TGTGCCACCCAAGAGGGGGTGTACACTGAAGCTTTCTTT
.,TRBV12-3/TRBV12-4,TRBJ2-1,.,CASSLSNEQFF,TGTGCCAGCAGTTTAAGCAATGAGCAGTTCTTC
TRBD1,TRBV5-8,TRBJ2-2,.,CASSPGTGWTGELFF,TGTGCCAGCAGCCCCGGGACAGGGTGGACCGGGGAGCTGTTTTTT
.,TRBV27,TRBJ1-4,.,CASSSPSKLNEKLFF,TGTGCCAGCAGTTCCCCCAGCAAGCTTAATGAAAAACTGTTTTTT
.,TRBV18,TRBJ1-3,.,CASSRGQSSGNTIYF,TGTGCCAGCTCCCGCGGACAATCCTCTGGAAACACCATATATTTT
TRBD1,TRBV6-5,TRBJ1-1,few,CASSLDRGIPEAFF,TGTGCCAGCAGTTTGGACAGGGGAATCCCTGAAGCTTTCTTT
.,TRBV12-3/TRBV12-4,TRBJ2-1,.,CASSYREGQFF,TGTGCCAGCAGTTATAGGGAAGGGCAGTTCTTC
.,TRBV27,TRBJ1-3,once,CASSPYQQGAGNTIYF,TGTGCCAGCAGTCCCTACCAACAGGGAGCTGGAAACACCATATATTTT
TRBD1,TRBV9,TRBJ1-1,.,CASSPVGQGRAEAFF,TGTGCCAGCAGCCCTGTGGGACAGGGTCGAGCTGAAGCTTTCTTT
TRBD2,TRBV12-5,TRBJ2-1,.,CASGLFGGAMFF,TGTGCTAGTGGTTTATTCGGGGGGGCGATGTTCTTC
TRBD1,TRBV6-6,TRBJ2-3,.,CASSYPTGVSADTQYF,TGTGCCAGCAGTTACCCGACAGGGGTGAGTGCAGATACGCAGTATTTT